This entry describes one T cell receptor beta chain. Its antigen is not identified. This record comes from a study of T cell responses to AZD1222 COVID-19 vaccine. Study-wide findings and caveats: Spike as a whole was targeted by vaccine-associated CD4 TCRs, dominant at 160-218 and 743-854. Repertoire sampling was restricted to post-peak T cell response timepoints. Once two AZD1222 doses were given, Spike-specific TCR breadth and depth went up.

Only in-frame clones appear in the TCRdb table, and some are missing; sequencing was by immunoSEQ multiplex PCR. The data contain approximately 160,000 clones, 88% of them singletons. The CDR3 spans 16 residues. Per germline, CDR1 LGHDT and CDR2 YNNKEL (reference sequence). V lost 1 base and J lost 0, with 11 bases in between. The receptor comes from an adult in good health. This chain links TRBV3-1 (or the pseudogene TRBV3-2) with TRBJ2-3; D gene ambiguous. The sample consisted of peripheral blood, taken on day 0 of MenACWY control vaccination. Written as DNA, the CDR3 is TGTGCCAGCAGCCAAGTGGTGGACCAGAGCACAGATACGCAGTATTTT. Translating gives CASSQVVDQSTDTQYF.